The entry below gives a single T cell receptor (beta chain) sequence along with its context. The antigen is undetermined. The data belong to a study of cytomegalovirus exposure and HLA in healthy donors. The PCR ran on 60 Vbeta and 13 Jbeta primers. The repertoire was sequenced with immunoSEQ multiplex PCR; TCRdb's copy has only in-frame clones and lacks some. The data show 95,000 to 150,000 clones, over 75% seen once. The donors comprised healthy bone marrow donors. Trimming stripped 5 bases from V and 7 bases from J, with 14 bases between. The CDR3 contains 13 residues. In germline, CDR1 is LNHDA, CDR2 SQIVND (reference sequence). Notes on the study in general: Most TCR sequences were seen very rarely across donors, but some public TCRs occurred in many. Cytomegalovirus association was listed for 164 TCR beta chains. About 87% or about 30% of the time was how often most TCR beta V segments were productive, according to an earlier analysis.

The chain uses TRBV19 and TRBJ2-5, with D possibly matching TRBD2 (5 bases). Sequenced: PBMCs. The TCR comes from a man younger than 45 in good health and CMV-seronegative. CDR3 residues: CASSLRAAGTQYF. CDR3 DNA: TGTGCCAGTAGTCTCCGGGCCGCGGGGACCCAGTACTTC.